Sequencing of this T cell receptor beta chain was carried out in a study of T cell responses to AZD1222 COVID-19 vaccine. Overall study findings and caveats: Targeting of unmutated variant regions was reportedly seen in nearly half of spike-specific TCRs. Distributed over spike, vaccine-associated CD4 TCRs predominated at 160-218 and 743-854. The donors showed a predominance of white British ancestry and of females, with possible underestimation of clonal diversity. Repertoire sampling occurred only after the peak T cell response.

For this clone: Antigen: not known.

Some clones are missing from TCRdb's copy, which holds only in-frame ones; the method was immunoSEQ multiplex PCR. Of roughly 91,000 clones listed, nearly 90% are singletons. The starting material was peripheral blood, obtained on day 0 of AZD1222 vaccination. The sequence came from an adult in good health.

The CDR3 nucleotides are TGTGCCAGCAGTTACCTCCGACAGGCGGGAAACACCATATATTTT. This codes for CASSYLRQAGNTIYF. The V gene is TRBV6-2 or TRBV6-3, the J gene TRBJ1-3; D is possibly TRBD1 (6 bases). The V gene's germline CDR1 is MNHEY and CDR2 SVGEGT. Trimming cost V 2 bases and J 4 bases, with 12 bases left between them. The CDR3 runs to 15 residues.